This TCR beta chain was obtained from a study of T-cell memory formation after mild COVID-19. General study points: The study found contracting CD4+ clones mainly in CM and EM and contracting CD8+ clones in EMRA. Whereas later expanders leaned CD4+, clones contracting day 15 to 85 showed a balanced CD4/CD8 makeup.

Looked up from germline, CDR1 is DFQATT and CDR2 is SNEGSKA (reference sequence). CDR3 size: 14 residues. V was clipped by 6 bases and J by 8 bases, with 19 bases between them. This clonotype was seen a handful of times. Its cognate antigen is unknown. TCRdb re-derived calls from the 5' RACE reads in MiXCR, one entry per CDR3 protein. The sample lists just under 350,000 distinct CDR3 sequences, roughly 13% occurring once. This chain connects TRBV20-1 to TRBJ1-4; possibly TRBD1 for D (6 bases). The clonotype was recovered from a man younger than 35 who had mild COVID-19 (a few samples of this study predate the infection). Cell type and time point are not known. Sequencing input: PBMCs or a T cell subset sorted from them (not recorded which). DNA of the CDR3: TGCAGTGCCAAAGGGACAACAGGGCACGAAAAACTGTTTTTT. It translates to CSAKGTTGHEKLFF.